This TCR beta chain was sequenced during a study of T-cell reconstitution after alpha-beta-depleted transplantation in children. The library targeted TCRbeta and was prepared with unique molecular identifiers. TCRdb re-called the PCR reads through MiXCR, storing one row per CDR3 protein. Of approximately 500,000 distinct CDR3 sequences listed, 10% to 13% are singletons. Study-wide points: Fresh T-cell production supplied most of the T-cell counts and diversity seen one year after transplant.

About this clonotype itself: What it binds is not known.

The source is a child aged 2-15 years with inherited bone marrow failure, due to receive a stem cell transplant. The sequencing here drew on PBMCs, taken before TCRalphabeta/CD19-depleted stem cell transplant.

The CDR3 region is CASSQALAGFLGTYNEQFF. In DNA, the CDR3 is TGCGCCAGCAGCCAAGCTCTAGCGGGCTTCTTGGGAACCTACAATGAGCAGTTCTTC. The chain recombines TRBV4-3 with TRBJ2-1; 8 nucleotides match TRBD2. Losses at the gene ends were 1 base for V and 2 bases for J; bases not matched to a gene: 13. Germline CDR1 reads LGHNA; CDR2 reads YSLEER. There are 19 residues in the CDR3.